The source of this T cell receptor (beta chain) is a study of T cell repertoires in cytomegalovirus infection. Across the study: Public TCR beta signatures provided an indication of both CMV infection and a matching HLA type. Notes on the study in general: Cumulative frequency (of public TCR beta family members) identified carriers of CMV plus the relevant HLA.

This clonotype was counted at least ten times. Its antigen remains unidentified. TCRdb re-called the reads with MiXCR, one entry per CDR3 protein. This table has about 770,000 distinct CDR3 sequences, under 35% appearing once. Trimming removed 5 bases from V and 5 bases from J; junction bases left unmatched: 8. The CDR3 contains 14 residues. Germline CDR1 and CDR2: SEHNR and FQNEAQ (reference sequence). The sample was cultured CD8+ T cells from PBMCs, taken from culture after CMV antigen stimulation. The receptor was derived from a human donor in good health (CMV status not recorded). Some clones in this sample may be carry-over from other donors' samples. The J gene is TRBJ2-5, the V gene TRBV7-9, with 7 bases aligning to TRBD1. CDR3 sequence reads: CASSPQDRLETQYF. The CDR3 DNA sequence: TGTGCCAGCAGCCCACAGGACAGGCTCGAGACCCAGTACTTC.